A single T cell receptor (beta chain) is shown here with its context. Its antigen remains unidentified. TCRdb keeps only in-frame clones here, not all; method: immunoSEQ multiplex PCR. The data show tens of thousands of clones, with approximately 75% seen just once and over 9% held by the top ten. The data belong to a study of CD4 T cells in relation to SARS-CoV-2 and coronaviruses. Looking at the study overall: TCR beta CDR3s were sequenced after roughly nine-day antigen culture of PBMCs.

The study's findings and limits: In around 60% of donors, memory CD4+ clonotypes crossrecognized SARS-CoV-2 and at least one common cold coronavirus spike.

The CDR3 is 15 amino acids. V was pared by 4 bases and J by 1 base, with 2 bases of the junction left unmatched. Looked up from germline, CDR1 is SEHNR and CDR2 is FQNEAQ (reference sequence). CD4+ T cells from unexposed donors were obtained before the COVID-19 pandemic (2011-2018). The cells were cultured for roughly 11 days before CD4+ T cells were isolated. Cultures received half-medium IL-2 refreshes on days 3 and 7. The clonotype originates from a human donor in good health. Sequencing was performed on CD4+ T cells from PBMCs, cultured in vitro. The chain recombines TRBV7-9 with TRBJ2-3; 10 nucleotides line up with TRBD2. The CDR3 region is CASSSGLAGTDTQYF. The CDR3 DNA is TGTGCCAGCAGCTCAGGACTAGCGGGCACAGATACGCAGTATTTT.